This T cell receptor beta chain was observed in a study of cytomegalovirus exposure and HLA in healthy donors. The PCR was carried out with 60 Vbeta primers and 13 Jbeta primers. Profiled with immunoSEQ multiplex PCR; TCRdb holds only in-frame clones, not every one. The sample is made up of fewer than 95,000 clones, and the top ten hold about 5% of it. There are 16 residues in the CDR3. The ends lost 7 bases at V and 2 bases at J; junction bases unmatched: 8. The germline V gene has CDR1 LGHNA and CDR2 YNFKEQ. Sequencing was performed on PBMCs. This sequence was found in a woman aged 40 to 50 in good health and CMV-seropositive. The chain recombines TRBV4-2 with TRBJ2-2, with 9 bases lining up with TRBD2. Here the CDR3 reads CASTVSGGSNTGELFF. The DNA of the CDR3 is TGTGCCAGCACCGTTAGCGGGGGCTCAAACACCGGGGAGCTGTTTTTT.